The 21 T cell receptor beta chains below all came from one sample that was sequenced in a study of T cell repertoires in cytomegalovirus infection. The antigens for these receptors are not known. One entry per CDR3 protein results from TCRdb running MiXCR on the reads. This sample carries approximately 30,000 distinct CDR3 sequences, under 20% of them seen once, and the ten largest clones take approximately 80%. The sequencing here drew on CD8+ T cells from cultured PBMCs, taken from culture after CMV antigen stimulation. The receptors here all came from a human donor in good health (CMV status not recorded). Some clones in this sample may be carry-over from other donors' samples.

This clonotype was seen ten or more times. This chain connects TRBV7-6 to TRBJ2-7; 11 bases are shared with TRBD2. CDR1 and CDR2 (germline): SGHVS, FNYEAQ. V trimming: 6 bases; J trimming: 5 bases; junction bases outside the gene matches: 15. The CDR3 consists of 17 residues. The CDR3 sequence: CASSLSIAGGPQNEQYF. Written as DNA, the CDR3 is TGTGCCAGCAGTTTGTCCATAGCGGGAGGGCCTCAGAACGAGCAGTACTTC.

The genes are TRBV7-9 and TRBJ2-5, with D perhaps TRBD2 (6 bases). CDR1 is SEHNR, CDR2 FQNEAQ, per germline (reference sequence). CDR3 length: 14 amino acids. Trimming took off 5 bases at V and 0 bases at J, with 10 bases between the two ends. CDR3 residues: CASSTRDYQETQYF. CDR3 coding DNA: TGTGCCAGCAGCACCCGGGACTACCAAGAGACCCAGTACTTC. The full variable domain, rest sourced from reference TRBV7-9 and TRBJ2-5, is DTGVSQNPRHKITKRGQNVTFRCDPISEHNRLYWYRQTLGQGPEFLTYFQNEAQLEKSRLLSDRFSAERPKGSFSTLEIQRTEQGDSAMYLCASSTRDYQETQYFGPGTRLLVL.

This clonotype was found many times. This chain connects TRBV7-9 to TRBJ2-7; 9 positions match TRBD1. The CDR3 contains 15 residues. The germline V gene has CDR1 SEHNR and CDR2 FQNEAQ (reference sequence). The trim removed 5 bases at V and 3 bases at J, leaving 8 bases unmatched. The CDR3 DNA sequence: TGTGCCAGCAGCGCAACAGGGGGCGCTTTCTACGAGCAGTACTTC. Residues: CASSATGGAFYEQYF.

This clonotype was observed a few times. This chain links TRBV7-8 with TRBJ1-5, with D tentatively TRBD1 (5 bases). The V gene's germline CDR1 is SGHVS and CDR2 FQNEAQ. The CDR3 extends over 14 amino acids. The V end lost 7 bases, the J end lost 5 bases, and 15 bases lay between the germline ends. The CDR3 coding sequence is TGTGCCAGCAAACAACCGGGGGTTTATCAGCCCCAGCATTTT. Amino acids: CASKQPGVYQPQHF.

This clonotype has just a few counts. J is TRBJ2-1 and V is TRBV9; perhaps TRBD1 as D (6 bases). The germline V gene encodes CDR1 SGDLS and CDR2 YYNGEE. V shed 4 bases and J shed 2 bases, with 16 bases lying between them. The CDR3 runs to 16 residues. The CDR3 spells CASSLTGGLTYNEQFF. The CDR3 region has the DNA TGTGCCAGCAGCCTCACTGGGGGCTTAACCTACAATGAGCAGTTCTTC. The full variable domain, in which reference TRBV9 and TRBJ2-1 provide the parts outside the CDR3, is DSGVTQTPKHLITATGQRVTLRCSPRSGDLSVYWYQQSLDQGLQFLIQYYNGEERAKGNILERFSAQQFPDLHSELNLSSLELGDSALYFCASSLTGGLTYNEQFFGPGTRLTVL.

The table lists this clonotype with a few counts. The chain recombines TRBV7-2 with TRBJ2-1, with TRBD1 as a possible D gene (6 bases). The CDR3 runs 15 residues. Looked up from germline, CDR1 is SGHTA and CDR2 is FQGNSA. Deletions cut 1 base from V and 9 bases from J, with 16 bases between. The CDR3 DNA follows: TGTGCCAGCAGCTTAGTTACGCAGGGGTTGGGTGAGCAGTTCTTC. Translation gives CASSLVTQGLGEQFF.

The chain couples TRBV6-2 or TRBV6-3 to TRBJ2-7; perhaps TRBD1 as D (8 bases). Trimming left V 6 bases short and J 1 base short, with 25 bases between. This CDR3 contains 18 residues. The germline V gene has CDR1 MNHEY and CDR2 SVGEGT. DNA for the CDR3: TGTGCCAGCAGCAACAGTTGGCAAGACAGGGGAGGGTCCTACGAGCAGTACTTC. Its translation: CASSNSWQDRGGSYEQYF.

The chain joins TRBV2 to TRBJ2-7; D uncertain. Trimming removed 0 bases from V and 4 bases from J, with 10 bases in between. CDR3 length: 14 amino acids. Germline V gene lookup returns CDR1 SNHLY and CDR2 FYNNEI. This CDR3 reads CASSEALLGYEQYF. The DNA for the CDR3 is TGTGCCAGCAGTGAAGCCCTCTTGGGATACGAGCAGTACTTC.

V gene TRBV7-3 combines with J gene TRBJ2-3; 8 bases match TRBD2. With 5 bases clipped from V and 2 bases from J, the junction kept 9 bases outside the gene matches. Germline CDR1 SGHTA, CDR2 FQGTGA. This CDR3 spans 16 amino acids. The CDR3 region is CASSPLGRGATDTQYF. The CDR3 region has the DNA TGTGCCAGCAGCCCACTCGGGCGGGGGGCCACAGATACGCAGTATTTT.

A few counts support this clonotype. The J gene is TRBJ1-3, the V gene TRBV7-9, with D uncertain. The CDR3 totals 14 residues. Germline assignment: CDR1 SEHNR and CDR2 FQNEAQ (reference sequence). With 4 bases removed from V and 0 bases from J, the gap between germline ends came to 7 bases. The CDR3 region is CASSSRSSGNTIYF. Here the CDR3 DNA reads TGTGCCAGCAGCTCCCGGTCCTCTGGAAACACCATATATTTT.

Only one count was recorded for this clonotype. A much larger clone differs from this one at a single base, so this may be a read error. V usage is TRBV28 and J usage is TRBJ2-7; D remains unclear. This CDR3 comprises 12 residues. CDR1 and CDR2 from the germline V gene are MDHEN and SYDVKM. The V gene lost 4 bases and the J gene lost 3 bases, with 7 bases spanning the gap. CDR3 nucleotides: TGTGCCAGCAGTTCCGACATCTACGAGCAGTACTTC. As protein: CASSSDIYEQYF.

J is TRBJ2-4 and V is TRBV11-2; D possibly corresponds to TRBD2 (6 bases). Germline loops: CDR1 SGHAT, CDR2 FQNNGV. The CDR3 is 15 residues long. V was cut by 6 bases and J by 8 bases, with 20 bases left in between. CDR3 DNA sequence: TGTGCCAGCAGTCGTCTCCGGGACTCCTGGGACATTCAGTACTTC. Translating it yields CASSRLRDSWDIQYF.

Ten or more counts support this clonotype. V usage is TRBV19 and J usage is TRBJ1-1; 7 bases line up with TRBD1. This CDR3 comprises 14 residues. V lost 7 bases, J lost 11 bases, and 16 bases stayed unmatched. CDR1 is LNHDA, CDR2 SQIVND, per germline (reference sequence). The CDR3 spells CASTPTTGPMGAFF. CDR3 bases: TGTGCCAGTACCCCAACGACAGGGCCCATGGGGGCTTTCTTT.

This chain joins TRBV15 and TRBJ1-4; 8 bases align to TRBD1. Germline V CDR1 and CDR2: LNHNV, YYDKDF (reference sequence). The junction had 4 bases not matched to a gene; V was cut back by 0 bases and J by 4 bases. This CDR3 spans 16 amino acids. The CDR3 protein is CATSRDRDRINEKLFF. The CDR3 DNA reads TGTGCCACCAGCAGAGATCGGGACAGGATTAATGAAAAACTGTTTTTT.

In its sample, this clonotype was seen a few times. The V call is TRBV7-9, the J call TRBJ1-1; D gene unclear. The V and J ends lost 11 bases and 5 bases respectively, with 15 bases between them. The CDR3 consists of 12 residues. Germline CDR1 and CDR2: SEHNR and FQNEAQ (reference sequence). CDR3: CAGLNMGTEAFF. DNA for the CDR3: TGTGCCGGGTTAAATATGGGGACTGAAGCTTTCTTT. The full variable domain, with the rest looked up from reference TRBV7-9 and TRBJ1-1, is DTGVSQNPRHKITKRGQNVTFRCDPISEHNRLYWYRQTLGQGPEFLTYFQNEAQLEKSRLLSDRFSAERPKGSFSTLEIQRTEQGDSAMYLCAGLNMGTEAFFGQGTRLTVV.

This chain connects TRBV7-2 to TRBJ2-7; D ambiguous. V was shortened by 1 base and J by 3 bases, with 7 bases between the two germline ends. Germline loops: CDR1 SGHTA, CDR2 FQGNSA. The CDR3 spans 13 residues. As DNA, the CDR3 is TGTGCCAGCAGCTTAGAACCGATCTACGAGCAGTACTTC. Protein sequence: CASSLEPIYEQYF.

The chain joins TRBV12-3 or TRBV12-4 to TRBJ2-7; D is perhaps TRBD1 (6 bases). The CDR3 sequence is 13 residues long. The ends were cut back, 5 bases at V and 5 bases at J, with 13 bases in the middle. CDR3: CASSHRVIDEQYF. The CDR3 nucleotides are TGTGCCAGCAGTCACAGGGTAATCGACGAGCAGTACTTC.

This chain connects TRBV2 to TRBJ2-2; the D call may be TRBD1 or TRBD2 (5 bases each). CDR3 length: 11 residues. Germline V gene lookup returns CDR1 SNHLY and CDR2 FYNNEI. Trimming stripped 8 bases from V and 5 bases from J, with 6 bases between. CDR3 DNA sequence: TGTGCCAGCTGGGGGACCGGGGAGCTGTTTTTT. Translated: CASWGTGELFF.

This clonotype has just a few counts. The CDR3 coding sequence is TGTGCCAGCAGCTTTTCCGACTCGGACAGGGGCGGAGATGGCTACACCTTC. It translates to CASSFSDSDRGGDGYTF. This rearrangement joins TRBV7-9 to TRBJ1-2, with TRBD1 identical over 9 bases. The ends lost 3 bases at V and 6 bases at J; junction bases unmatched: 14. This CDR3 region has 17 residues. The V gene's germline CDR1 is SEHNR and CDR2 FQNEAQ (reference sequence).

The J gene is TRBJ2-1, the V gene TRBV7-9; perhaps TRBD1 as D (5 bases). This CDR3 region has 14 residues. Trimming cost V 5 bases and J 5 bases, with 13 bases left between them. CDR1 is SEHNR, CDR2 FQNEAQ, per germline (reference sequence). CDR3 bases: TGTGCCAGCAGCCCGGCCCAGGACAACAATGAGCAGTTCTTC. This encodes CASSPAQDNNEQFF.

The sample holds a few counts of this clonotype. The chain couples TRBV11-2 to TRBJ2-1, with D possibly being TRBD2 (6 bases). Germline lookup yields CDR1 SGHAT and CDR2 FQNNGV. V was clipped by 1 base and J by 6 bases, with 10 bases between them. The CDR3 consists of 14 residues. The CDR3 sequence: CASSLAGEGNEQFF. The DNA of the CDR3 is TGTGCCAGCAGCTTAGCGGGAGAAGGCAATGAGCAGTTCTTC. The full variable domain, its missing parts supplied by reference TRBV11-2 and TRBJ2-1, is EAGVAQSPRYKIIEKRQSVAFWCNPISGHATLYWYQQILGQGPKLLIQFQNNGVVDDSQLPKDRFSAERLKGVDSTLKIQPAKLEDSAVYLCASSLAGEGNEQFFGPGTRLTVL.